These 11 T cell receptor beta chains came from one sample sequenced in a study of post-analysis software for immune sequencing data. Each TCR beta cDNA library carried unique molecular identifiers. TCRdb re-called the PCR reads through MiXCR, storing one row per CDR3 protein. The sample contains 400,000 to 500,000 distinct CDR3 sequences, 39% of which appear only once. Findings and caveats of the study: In patients, TRBV5-6, TRBV5-1 and TRBV20-1 belonged to about five TRBV segments found more frequently than in controls.

The antigens for these receptors are not known. Specimen: blood. The source of these receptors is a girl aged 2 to 9 with multiple sclerosis.

The chain carries TRBV20-1 and TRBJ2-3; the match to TRBD2 covers 9 bases. The CDR3 loop spans 12 amino acids. Germline values: CDR1 DFQATT, CDR2 SNEGSKA (reference sequence). After removal of 7 bases from V and 3 bases from J, the junction contained 2 bases not matched to a gene. The CDR3 spells CSGAGGTDTQYF. The CDR3 DNA follows: TGCAGTGGAGCGGGGGGTACAGATACGCAGTATTTT.

V gene TRBV7-9 combines with J gene TRBJ1-1; D remains unclear. Trimming shortened V by 0 bases and J by 1 base, and 9 bases separated the two germline ends. Germline CDR1 and CDR2: SEHNR and FQNEAQ (reference sequence). The CDR3 runs to 15 residues. This chain's CDR3 is CASSLAAGPNTEAFF. DNA for the CDR3: TGTGCCAGCAGCTTAGCGGCAGGACCGAACACTGAAGCTTTCTTT.

The rearrangement links TRBV20-1 to TRBJ1-2; 7 nucleotides line up with TRBD1. The CDR3 length is 13 residues. J gave up 1 base and V 6 bases, and 5 bases lay outside the gene matches. CDR1 DFQATT and CDR2 SNEGSKA come from the germline V gene (reference sequence). The CDR3 nucleotides are TGCAGTGCCGGGACAGATAATAACTATGGCTACACCTTC. Protein sequence: CSAGTDNNYGYTF.

This clonotype was counted between two and nine times. The CDR3 sequence: CASSYSWAGDLGDYEQFF. CDR3 nucleotides: TGTGCCAGCAGTTACTCCTGGGCAGGGGACCTTGGGGATTATGAGCAGTTCTTC. V is TRBV6-5 and J is TRBJ2-1; perhaps TRBD1 as D (6 bases). The CDR3 totals 18 residues. The germline V gene has CDR1 MNHEY and CDR2 SVGAGI. V was shortened by 0 bases and J by 8 bases, with 23 bases between the two germline ends.

The chain is built from TRBV20-1 and TRBJ2-7; 7 bases align to TRBD2. CDR3 size: 14 residues. Germline V gene lookup returns CDR1 DFQATT and CDR2 SNEGSKA (reference sequence). The ends lost 1 base at V and 4 bases at J; junction bases unmatched: 7. The DNA for the CDR3 is TGCAGTGCTAGAGTAGGAGCGGGAAGATACGAGCAGTACTTC. Protein sequence: CSARVGAGRYEQYF.

This clonotype was seen a handful of times. One end of the junction does not line up with germline, which may come from a read error. The V call is TRBV16, the J call TRBJ1-4, with unresolved D. Germline CDR1 reads KGHSY; CDR2 reads FQNENV. The length of the CDR3 is 15 residues. CDR3 amino acids: CASSQSLLGGEKLFF. The CDR3 DNA reads TGTGCCAGCAGTCAATCTCTCTTGGGTGGAGAAAAACTGTTTTTT.

The rearrangement joins TRBV5-1 to TRBJ1-1; D may be TRBD1 (6 bases). V shed 2 bases and J shed 4 bases, with 12 bases lying between them. CDR1 and CDR2 from the germline V gene are SGHRS and YFSETQ. This CDR3 is 14 amino acids long. The CDR3 reads CASSLGGPGTEAFF. The DNA of the CDR3 is TGCGCCAGCAGCTTAGGGGGACCGGGCACTGAAGCTTTCTTT.

This clonotype has only a few counts. The chain joins TRBV7-2 to TRBJ2-2; D remains ambiguous. Trimming cost V 7 bases and J 3 bases, with 21 bases left between them. Per germline, CDR1 SGHTA and CDR2 FQGNSA. The length of the CDR3 is 17 residues. CDR3 sequence: CASTRPGRHQYTGELFF. The CDR3 DNA reads as TGTGCCAGCACACGTCCTGGCAGACACCAATACACCGGGGAGCTGTTTTTT.

The V and J genes are TRBV28 and TRBJ1-6, with 9 nucleotides matching TRBD1. The CDR3 sequence is 15 residues long. Looked up from germline, CDR1 is MDHEN and CDR2 is SYDVKM. V lost 6 bases, J lost 6 bases, and 6 bases stayed unmatched. CDR3 sequence (DNA): TGTGCCAGCAGGTGGGGGGGACAGGGTAATTCACCCCTCCACTTT. This encodes CASRWGGQGNSPLHF.

The chain couples TRBV27 to TRBJ2-3; no definite D call. Germline CDR1 MNHEY, CDR2 SMNVEV (reference sequence). The ends were cut back, 7 bases at V and 2 bases at J, with 16 bases in the middle. This CDR3 is 15 amino acids long. The DNA for the CDR3 is TGTGCCAGCAATGGGGTATCGGGCTACACAGATACGCAGTATTTT. Amino acid sequence: CASNGVSGYTDTQYF.

This rearrangement joins TRBV6-5 to TRBJ2-3, with 9 nucleotides matching TRBD1. This CDR3 is 15 amino acids long. CDR1 is MNHEY, CDR2 SVGAGI, per germline. The ends lost 4 bases at V and 6 bases at J; junction bases unmatched: 8. CDR3 nucleotides: TGTGCCAGCAGTTCCGACAGGGGGAAATTTGATACGCAGTATTTT. Its translation is CASSSDRGKFDTQYF.